The T cell receptor (beta chain) under discussion was sequenced for a study of T cells after yellow fever vaccination. TCRdb reprocessed the 5' RACE reads with MiXCR, giving one entry per CDR3 protein. The data show 150,000 or so distinct CDR3 sequences, with under 8% seen just once and approximately 0.61% held by the top ten. This clonotype was seen only a few times. This CDR3 is built from 15 residues. Deletions cut 1 base from V and 1 base from J, with 9 bases between. The TCR comes from a man aged 25 to 40 who received the YFV17D yellow fever vaccine. V gene TRBV12-3 or TRBV12-4 combines with J gene TRBJ2-3; D ambiguous. This specimen consisted of CD4+ T cells sorted from PBMCs, obtained 10 days after the yellow fever booster vaccination. The chain's CDR3 is CASSLGVRGTDTQYF. The CDR3 DNA sequence: TGTGCCAGCAGTTTAGGGGTTCGAGGCACAGATACGCAGTATTTT.